This TCR beta chain was identified during a study of glioma-infiltrating T cells after dendritic cell vaccination. The wider study: Glioblastoma patients came from Phase I and II dendritic cell vaccination trials. Patients received three intradermal dendritic cell vaccine injections at biweekly intervals. General study findings and limits: The cohort had few patients with full blood and tumor sets.

The V gene end was trimmed by 5 bases and the J gene end by 4 bases; junction bases not matched to a gene: 13. CDR1 and CDR2 from the germline V gene are SGHNT and YENEEA. The CDR3 is made up of 16 amino acids. The primer mix had 60 V beta and 13 J beta primers. Data came from immunoSEQ multiplex PCR; TCRdb stores just in-frame clones and leaves some out. The sample consists of over 90,000 clones, about 84% of them appearing once. Remarks on this clone: The antigen remains unidentified.

The rearrangement links TRBV11-3 to TRBJ2-5, with 7 bases lining up with TRBD2. The material sequenced was blood, taken before dendritic cell vaccination. The sequence was obtained from a human donor with glioblastoma. CDR3 nucleotides: TGTGCCAGCAGCCGCTCATGGGGCGGGGGTCTAGAGACCCAGTACTTC. It is translated as CASSRSWGGGLETQYF. Combining the CDR3 with reference TRBV11-3 and TRBJ2-5 gives the whole variable domain EAGVVQSPRYKIIEKKQPVAFWCNPISGHNTLYWYLQNLGQGPELLIRYENEEAVDDSQLPKDRFSAERLKGVDSTLKIQPAELGDSAVYLCASSRSWGGGLETQYFGPGTRLLVL.